Each of the 25 T cell receptor beta chains below was sequenced from the same sample in a study of beta chain features in type 1 diabetes. Expressed TCRB transcripts were sequenced because the entire RNA isolate underwent reverse transcription. The data were produced by immunoSEQ multiplex PCR, yet TCRdb's version contains in-frame clones alone and is incomplete. The sample has approximately 380,000 clones, over 12% seen once. Sequencing was carried out using naive CD4+ T cells from blood. Every receptor here comes from a young woman in good health.

This clone appeared a few times. The gene calls are TRBV7-3 and TRBJ2-2; D is undetermined. CDR1 and CDR2 (germline): SGHTA, FQGTGA. This CDR3 spans 15 amino acids. The V and J ends lost 1 base and 6 bases respectively, with 12 bases between them. CDR3 coding DNA: TGTGCCAGCAGCTTAAATCCCGGGTTAGCCGGGGAGCTGTTTTTT. Protein: CASSLNPGLAGELFF.

The chain links TRBV30 to TRBJ2-5, with D possibly being TRBD1 (5 bases). This CDR3 has 13 residues. The ends were cut back, 1 base at V and 4 bases at J, with 10 bases in the middle. The germline V gene has CDR1 GTSNPN and CDR2 SVGIG (reference sequence). The CDR3 DNA follows: TGTGCCTGGAGTGGGTGGGGCCCAGAGACCCAGTACTTC. This translates into CAWSGWGPETQYF.

This clone was picked up a small number of times. The rearrangement joins TRBV20-1 to TRBJ2-2; 7 bases line up with TRBD1. The trim removed 5 bases at V and 13 bases at J, leaving 7 bases unmatched. Germline V lookup: CDR1 DFQATT, CDR2 SNEGSKA (reference sequence). The CDR3 spans 11 residues. The DNA for the CDR3 is TGCAGTGCTGGAAGGACAGGAGGGCTGTTTTTT. This sequence encodes CSAGRTGGLFF.

The chain couples TRBV28 to TRBJ2-7; 7 bases are shared with TRBD1. This CDR3 comprises 14 residues. The trim removed 6 bases at V and 4 bases at J, leaving 9 bases unmatched. Germline-derived CDR1 and CDR2 are MDHEN and SYDVKM. The CDR3 bases are TGTGCCAGCAGGGTAGGGACAGCTACTTACGAGCAGTACTTC. Translating gives CASRVGTATYEQYF.

This clone has more than one count but fewer than ten. J is TRBJ1-3 and V is TRBV6-5; D gene ambiguous. Trimming took off 0 bases at V and 0 bases at J, with 6 bases between the two ends. CDR1 and CDR2 (germline): MNHEY, SVGAGI. The CDR3 contains 15 residues. The CDR3 loop is CASSYSGGSGNTIYF. The CDR3, as DNA: TGTGCCAGCAGTTACTCGGGAGGCTCTGGAAACACCATATATTTT.

The chain carries TRBV9 and TRBJ2-3, with TRBD2 as a possible D gene (6 bases). Trimming removed 0 bases at V and 3 bases at J, with 11 bases between. CDR3 length equals 15 residues. Germline CDR1 is SGDLS and CDR2 is YYNGEE. For the CDR3, the DNA is TGTGCCAGCAGCGTAGTAGCGGACGCTACAGATACGCAGTATTTT. Translated, it gives CASSVVADATDTQYF.

The rearrangement uses TRBV30 and TRBJ2-7; 7 nucleotides agree with TRBD2. The CDR3 runs to 12 residues. V lost 5 bases to trimming and J lost 5 bases; unmatched junction nucleotides: 6. Germline CDR1 GTSNPN, CDR2 SVGIG (reference sequence). The CDR3 DNA reads TGTGCCTGGGGGCGGGAGATACACGAGCAGTACTTC. This codes for CAWGREIHEQYF. The complete variable domain, with remaining parts taken from reference TRBV30 and TRBJ2-7, reads SQTIHQWPATLVQPVGSPLSLECTVEGTSNPNLYWYRQAAGRGLQLLFYSVGIGQISSEVPQNLSASRPQDRQFILSSKKLLLSDSGFYLCAWGREIHEQYFGPGTRLTVT.

The rearrangement uses TRBV7-9 and TRBJ2-3; D perhaps matches TRBD1 (6 bases). Germline V gene data show CDR1 as SEHNR and CDR2 as FQNEAQ (reference sequence). The CDR3 has 16 amino acids. Trimming left V 5 bases short and J 2 bases short, with 17 bases between. This chain's CDR3 is CASSPGQGQFTDTQYF. CDR3 DNA: TGTGCCAGCAGCCCCGGGCAGGGGCAGTTCACAGATACGCAGTATTTT.

This clone turned up a few times. CDR3 sequence: CASSPRQIKYNEQFF. The CDR3 bases are TGTGCCAGCAGCCCCCGACAGATAAAGTACAATGAGCAGTTCTTC. This chain uses TRBV21-1 with TRBJ2-1; the table gives TRBD1 as D, unverified against the DNA. TRBV21-1 has pseudogene status. The CDR3 contains 15 residues.

This clone was observed a few times. CDR3 sequence: CASSPWTAPNTEAFF. The CDR3 DNA is TGCGCCAGCAGCCCGTGGACAGCCCCGAACACTGAAGCTTTCTTT. This chain connects TRBV5-1 to TRBJ1-1, with TRBD1 as a possible D gene (6 bases). The CDR3 sequence is 15 residues long. Trimming pared 4 bases from V and 1 base from J, leaving 14 bases between. Germline CDR1 is SGHRS and CDR2 is YFSETQ.

A few counts support this clone. The chain links TRBV5-1 to TRBJ1-2; D gene uncertain. Germline CDR1 SGHRS, CDR2 YFSETQ. Trimming shortened V by 3 bases and J by 7 bases, and 7 bases separated the two germline ends. This CDR3 is built from 11 residues. DNA of the CDR3: TGCGCCAGCAGCTCTGGAGGTGGCTACACCTTC. It specifies CASSSGGGYTF.

This clone was observed a few times. The chain joins TRBV9 to TRBJ2-5; D is perhaps TRBD2 (6 bases). The V gene lost 5 bases and the J gene lost 5 bases, with 19 bases spanning the gap. The CDR3 is 15 amino acids. Germline V gene sequence: CDR1 SGDLS, CDR2 YYNGEE. CDR3 in DNA: TGTGCCAGCAGGGAGTCGGGGGTCGTCGGCGAGACCCAGTACTTC. Translating gives CASRESGVVGETQYF.

This clone was counted between two and nine times. This chain uses TRBV7-2 with TRBJ2-5, with 8 bases fitting TRBD1. Germline CDR1 reads SGHTA; CDR2 reads FQGNSA. There are 14 residues in the CDR3. After removal of 5 bases from V and 5 bases from J, the junction contained 7 bases not matched to a gene. CDR3: CASSQGAARETQYF. In DNA form, the CDR3 reads TGTGCCAGCAGCCAGGGGGCGGCCAGGGAGACCCAGTACTTC.

The rearrangement links TRBV7-6 to TRBJ2-3, with D tentatively TRBD1 (5 bases). CDR3 size: 14 residues. Germline loops: CDR1 SGHVS, CDR2 FNYEAQ. V lost 1 base to trimming and J lost 0 bases, with 5 bases between them. The CDR3 loop reads CASSLGQSTDTQYF. The CDR3 region has the DNA TGTGCCAGCAGCTTAGGACAGAGCACAGATACGCAGTATTTT.

This chain joins TRBV29-1 and TRBJ1-2; D not certain. This CDR3 is 14 amino acids long. The germline V gene encodes CDR1 SQVTM and CDR2 ANQGSEA. The ends were cut back, 5 bases at V and 3 bases at J, with 16 bases in the middle. The CDR3 sequence: CSVSLSDAYYGYTF. Written as DNA, the CDR3 is TGCAGCGTTTCTTTGTCAGATGCATACTATGGCTACACCTTC. Full variable domain (remainder filled in from reference TRBV29-1 and TRBJ1-2): SAVISQKPSRDICQRGTSLTIQCQVDSQVTMMFWYRQQPGQSLTLIATANQGSEATYESGFVIDKFPISRPNLTFSTLTVSNMSPEDSSIYLCSVSLSDAYYGYTFGSGTRLTVV.

This clone was seen only a few times. The chain has TRBV4-1 and TRBJ2-1; the D gene is possibly TRBD1 (6 bases). The V gene lost 1 base and the J gene lost 4 bases, with 11 bases spanning the gap. Germline V gives CDR1 MGHRA, CDR2 YSYEKL. The CDR3 covers 15 residues. CDR3 region: CASSQGAGAYNEQFF. The CDR3 DNA sequence: TGCGCCAGCAGCCAAGGTGCAGGGGCATACAATGAGCAGTTCTTC.

The table lists this clone with a few counts. The chain carries TRBV4-1 and TRBJ1-1, with a tentative D call TRBD1 (6 bases). The CDR3 is 17 amino acids. Germline lookup yields CDR1 MGHRA and CDR2 YSYEKL. V shed 0 bases and J shed 11 bases, with 25 bases lying between them. The CDR3 nucleotides are TGCGCCAGCAGCCAAGATCTAGGAGTAATTCGGTCGGACAGCGCTTTCTTT. It is translated as CASSQDLGVIRSDSAFF.

This sequence joins TRBV7-9 and TRBJ2-3; D not certain. There are 13 residues in the CDR3. CDR1 is SEHNR, CDR2 FQNEAQ, per germline (reference sequence). Trimming shortened V by 1 base and J by 6 bases, and 8 bases separated the two germline ends. The CDR3 DNA sequence: TGTGCCAGCAGCTTAGTACAGCCCGATACGCAGTATTTT. It translates to CASSLVQPDTQYF. Full variable domain (rest looked up from reference TRBV7-9 and TRBJ2-3): DTGVSQNPRHKITKRGQNVTFRCDPISEHNRLYWYRQTLGQGPEFLTYFQNEAQLEKSRLLSDRFSAERPKGSFSTLEIQRTEQGDSAMYLCASSLVQPDTQYFGPGTRLTVL.

This rearrangement joins TRBV5-1 to TRBJ1-5, with 9 bases aligning to TRBD1. V dropped 5 bases and J dropped 0; count of bases not matched to a gene: 6. This CDR3 spans 16 amino acids. The V gene's germline CDR1 is SGHRS and CDR2 YFSETQ. CDR3 protein: CASSPGTGTSNQPQHF. The CDR3 bases are TGCGCCAGCAGTCCCGGGACAGGGACTAGCAATCAGCCCCAGCATTTT.

The chain combines TRBV21-1 with TRBJ1-1; the table's D call TRBD1 went unverified against the DNA. TRBV21-1 is deemed a pseudogene. There are 15 residues in the CDR3. The CDR3: CASSLRTDMNTEAFF. CDR3 nucleotides: TGTGCCAGCAGCCTCCGGACAGATATGAACACTGAAGCTTTCTTT.

This clone has just a few counts. The V call is TRBV30, the J call TRBJ1-2; the match to TRBD1 covers 9 bases. Germline CDR1 GTSNPN, CDR2 SVGIG (reference sequence). Trimming took 3 bases from V and 0 from J; bases not matched to a gene: 5. This CDR3 contains 15 residues. The CDR3 DNA is TGTGCCTGGAGAAACCGGGACAGGGCTAACTATGGCTACACCTTC. Its protein product is CAWRNRDRANYGYTF.

This chain connects TRBV29-1 to TRBJ2-7, with D possibly matching TRBD1 (6 bases). Germline V gene lookup returns CDR1 SQVTM and CDR2 ANQGSEA. With 4 bases removed from V and 0 bases from J, the gap between germline ends came to 19 bases. CDR3 length: 16 residues. CDR3 sequence (DNA): TGCAGCGTTGTGGACGGGACAAAAAAAAGCTCCTACGAGCAGTACTTC. This gives the protein CSVVDGTKKSSYEQYF.

The chain recombines TRBV27 with TRBJ2-1; 8 bases fit TRBD2. Germline-derived CDR1 and CDR2 are MNHEY and SMNVEV (reference sequence). V shed 3 bases and J 6 bases; nucleotides not matched to a gene: 4. This CDR3 contains 14 residues. CDR3 residues: CASSFYSGSNEQFF. CDR3 coding DNA: TGTGCCAGCAGTTTTTACAGCGGGAGCAATGAGCAGTTCTTC.

This clone was counted only a few times. The rearrangement joins TRBV9 to TRBJ2-1; D is possibly TRBD2 (6 bases). This CDR3 spans 15 amino acids. V lost 1 base to trimming and J lost 9 bases, with 17 bases between them. Germline V gene sequence: CDR1 SGDLS, CDR2 YYNGEE. The CDR3: CASSVTGTRVGEQFF. CDR3 sequence (DNA): TGTGCCAGCAGCGTAACCGGGACTCGAGTAGGTGAGCAGTTCTTC.

This clone was seen more than once but under ten times. The chain recombines TRBV5-1 with TRBJ2-3; D unresolved. The CDR3 has 17 amino acids. V lost 1 base and J 2 bases, leaving 17 bases between the germline ends. CDR1 and CDR2 (germline): SGHRS, YFSETQ. CDR3: CASSLSIGTVPTDTQYF. CDR3 bases: TGCGCCAGCAGCTTGTCCATTGGCACAGTCCCCACAGATACGCAGTATTTT. Full variable domain (outside the CDR3, taken from reference TRBV5-1 and TRBJ2-3): KAGVTQTPRYLIKTRGQQVTLSCSPISGHRSVSWYQQTPGQGLQFLFEYFSETQRNKGNFPGRFSGRQFSNSRSEMNVSTLELGDSALYLCASSLSIGTVPTDTQYFGPGTRLTVL.